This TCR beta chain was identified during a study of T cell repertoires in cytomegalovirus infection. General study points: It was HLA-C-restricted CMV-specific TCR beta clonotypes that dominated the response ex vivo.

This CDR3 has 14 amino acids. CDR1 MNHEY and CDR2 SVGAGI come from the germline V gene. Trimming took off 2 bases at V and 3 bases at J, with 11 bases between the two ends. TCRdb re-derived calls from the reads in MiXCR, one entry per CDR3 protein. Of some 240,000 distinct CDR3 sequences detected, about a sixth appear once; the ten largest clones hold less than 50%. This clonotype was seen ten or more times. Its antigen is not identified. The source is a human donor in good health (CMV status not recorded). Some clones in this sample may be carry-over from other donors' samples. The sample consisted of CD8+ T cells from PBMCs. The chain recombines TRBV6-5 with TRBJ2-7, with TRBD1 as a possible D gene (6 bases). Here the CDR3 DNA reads TGTGCCAGCAGTTACAAAGGACAGATCTACGAGCAGTACTTC. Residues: CASSYKGQIYEQYF.